This T cell receptor (beta chain) was profiled in a study of tumor-infiltrating lymphocytes in primary liver carcinoma (dated by TCRdb to the late 2010s). Context from the whole study: Four or five patients with histopathologically diagnosed primary liver carcinoma underwent surgical resection in China between November 2015 and March 2016. Of the five patients (three men and two women, aged 30 to 69 years), four had hepatocellular carcinoma and one had combined HCC and intrahepatic cholangiocarcinoma. The tumors of the five patients were staged as T1-T3 N0M0, with maximum diameters ranging from about 4.2 to 11 cm. Each sample produced about 3.5 to 7.13 million productive TCRbeta reads, and read depth showed no significant difference between tissue types. TCRbeta repertoire sequencing, expression microarrays and whole-exome sequencing were combined in the study across five regions of each liver tumor, with adjacent normal tissue and blood also included. TCRbeta repertoire sequencing covered 35 specimens from 5 patients: some 25 tumor regions, 5 adjacent noncancerous liver tissues and 5 peripheral blood samples. Repertoires from technical replicates were highly reproducible, with mean shared-clone rates roughly 0.9 and correlation coefficients above 0.95.

Blood RNA was extracted from unsorted whole blood using TRIzol reagent, and germline DNA was obtained with the DNeasy Blood & Tissue kit. At the time of sampling, the patients had chronic HBV infection and had not received any treatment. Before surgery, about 4 milliliters of peripheral blood were collected into K2EDTA tubes. For this clonotype: There is no known antigen for this receptor. A read error may explain this, as a much larger clone is one base away.

Using a constant-region primer and ProtoScript II reverse transcriptase, TCRbeta-specific cDNA was reverse-transcribed from approximately 500 ng total RNA. TCRbeta libraries were built with three nested multiplex PCR rounds, a slightly modified ARM-PCR procedure. Multiplex TRBV1-TRBV30 forward primers and a Cbeta reverse primer were used in the first two PCR rounds, each of which was run for roughly 10 cycles. Sample barcodes and Illumina adapters were attached in a final 25-cycle PCR using Deep VentR polymerase. Before sequencing, amplicons of 200-500 bp were purified from gel using a QIAquick gel extraction kit. TCRbeta amplicons were sequenced on an Illumina HiSeq 2500 with 250-bp paired-end reads. Per the source publication's procedure: Quality trimming of reads was performed with Trimmomatic v0.33, and paired reads were merged with FLASH v1.2.11 so that full CDR3 sequences could be recovered. MiGEC v1.2.1b assigned V, D and J germline segments to the rearranged TCRbeta sequences. VDJtools v1.0.0 computed clonotype statistics and Shannon-Wiener diversity indices. Except for diversity analysis, only each sample's 250 most abundant clonotypes were used in subsequent analyses to reduce sampling bias. The raw public reads went through TCRdb reprocessing: fastp at Q25, MiXCR clone calling, in-frame beta chains kept. Rows matching on CDR3 protein sequence are summarized as one entry with the most common DNA and genes. The V and J calls and clone size are TCRdb's, not the authors'. The sample yields just over 300,000 distinct CDR3 sequences; approximately 54% were counted once. About 18% of the sample is in the top ten clones.

What the work shows at the level of the full study, not this receptor alone: Only a few patients were included in the study, and the authors note that the findings should be validated in a larger study. Compared with blood, tumors had a significantly larger share of the repertoire taken up by the top 250 clones (p = 0.039). Bulk unsorted samples precluded comparing CD4+ and CD8+ T cell repertoires. Repertoire overlap was found to be higher between tumor regions (mean about 35%) than between tumor-adjacent (approximately 17%) or tumor-blood (roughly 15%) pairs, consistent with antigen-driven expansion. Because only the TCR beta chain was sequenced and unpaired alpha chains were not captured, true repertoire diversity is likely underestimated.

Inclusive of the bounding cysteine and phenylalanine, the CDR3 is 13 residues long. Of the read, only the CDR3 DNA is kept; its 39 bases are in frame from base 1. For CDR1 and CDR2, the germline V gene lists LGHNT and FRNRAP. The clonotype originates from a young woman with primary liver carcinoma and hepatitis B virus infection. This sequence uses TRBV12-5 and TRBJ1-3, with a tentative D gene TRBD1 over 6 matching bases. Material for sequencing was peripheral blood. The nucleotide sequence reads as follows: TGTGCTAGTGGAAGGACAGAAGGAAGCACCATATATTTT. Its translation reads: CASGRTEGSTIYF.